Shown below are 25 T cell receptor beta chains from a single sample sequenced in a study of blood T cell repertoires in COVID-19. Profiled with immunoSEQ multiplex PCR; TCRdb holds only in-frame clones, not every one. The sample contains 270,000 or so clones, roughly 90% of which appear only once. Sequencing input: peripheral blood. All receptors come from a woman in her thirties or forties who had recovered from COVID-19.

The chain couples TRBV7-3 to TRBJ2-3; 14 nucleotides agree with TRBD2. V lost 5 bases to trimming and J lost 2 bases; unmatched junction nucleotides: 6. The CDR3 is 17 amino acids. Germline assignment: CDR1 SGHTA and CDR2 FQGTGA. DNA of the CDR3: TGTGCCAGCAGCCAAAGGGGACTAGCGGGAGTCACAGATACGCAGTATTTT. This sequence encodes CASSQRGLAGVTDTQYF.

The V call is TRBV12-2, the J call TRBJ2-1; the table assigns TRBD2, which was not confirmed against the DNA. TRBV12-2 is assigned pseudogene status. The CDR3 has 18 residues. CDR3: CASRPHHGASGRYSEQFF. For the CDR3, the DNA is TGTGCAAGTCGCCCCCACCACGGGGCTAGCGGGAGGTATAGTGAGCAGTTCTTC.

V gene TRBV7-8 combines with J gene TRBJ1-5, with D possibly being TRBD1 (5 bases). Trimming left V 2 bases short and J 3 bases short, with 14 bases between. CDR1 is SGHVS, CDR2 FQNEAQ, per germline. The CDR3 loop spans 16 amino acids. CDR3 sequence (DNA): TGTGCCAGCAGCTTATCTCAGGGTGGAGTCAATCAGCCCCAGCATTTT. Protein sequence: CASSLSQGGVNQPQHF.

The chain carries TRBV30 and TRBJ1-2; 9 bases agree with TRBD1. V lost 3 bases, J lost 1 base, and 9 bases stayed unmatched. CDR3 size: 16 residues. Germline CDR1 GTSNPN, CDR2 SVGIG (reference sequence). In DNA form, the CDR3 reads TGTGCCTGGAGACAAACCGGGACAGGGCTTAACTATGGCTACACCTTC. It codes for CAWRQTGTGLNYGYTF.

J is TRBJ1-1 and V is TRBV4-1; 12 nucleotides align to TRBD1. Germline CDR1 is MGHRA and CDR2 is YSYEKL. The length of the CDR3 is 16 residues. J gave up 7 bases and V 3 bases, and 9 bases lay outside the gene matches. This chain's CDR3 is CASSHSGTGGSGEAFF. In DNA, the CDR3 is TGCGCCAGCAGCCACTCCGGGACAGGGGGCTCTGGTGAAGCTTTCTTT.

The rearrangement joins TRBV7-2 to TRBJ2-5; perhaps TRBD1 as D (6 bases). The germline gives CDR1 SGHTA, CDR2 FQGNSA. CDR3 length: 14 residues. Trimming removed 3 bases at V and 2 bases at J, with 10 bases between. CDR3 sequence reads: CASSFGGPQETQYF. CDR3 coding DNA: TGTGCCAGCAGCTTTGGGGGCCCTCAAGAGACCCAGTACTTC. Based on the CDR3 plus reference TRBV7-2 and TRBJ2-5, the full variable domain is GAGVSQSPSNKVTEKGKDVELRCDPISGHTALYWYRQSLGQGLEFLIYFQGNSAPDKSGLPSDRFSAERTGGSVSTLTIQRTQQEDSAVYLCASSFGGPQETQYFGPGTRLLVL.

V is TRBV27 and J is TRBJ2-7; D is unresolved. The CDR3 totals 15 residues. Germline CDR1 and CDR2: MNHEY and SMNVEV (reference sequence). The V end was cut by 3 bases, the J end by 0 bases, with 12 bases between. This chain's CDR3 is CASSFSVRNSYEQYF. The CDR3 DNA reads TGTGCCAGCAGTTTTTCGGTCAGGAACTCCTACGAGCAGTACTTC.

This clone was seen only once. The V call is TRBV7-2, the J call TRBJ2-7, with 7 nucleotides matching TRBD2. V lost 2 bases to trimming and J lost 5 bases; unmatched junction nucleotides: 9. The CDR3 sequence is 15 residues long. In germline, CDR1 is SGHTA, CDR2 FQGNSA. The CDR3 DNA reads TGTGCCAGCAGCTTAAGCCTGACTAGCCCCCACGAGCAGTACTTC. Translation: CASSLSLTSPHEQYF.

The chain combines TRBV28 with TRBJ1-5; TRBD1 is a possible D gene (5 bases). Trimming pared 2 bases from V and 4 bases from J, leaving 9 bases between. This CDR3 spans 14 amino acids. CDR1 MDHEN and CDR2 SYDVKM come from the germline V gene. The CDR3: CASSLGQGNQPQHF. The CDR3 bases are TGTGCCAGCAGTTTAGGCCAGGGAAATCAGCCCCAGCATTTT.

V gene TRBV18 combines with J gene TRBJ2-1, with 9 bases matching TRBD1. The germline V gene has CDR1 KGHSH and CDR2 LQKENI. Losses at the gene ends were 4 bases for V and 4 bases for J; bases not matched to a gene: 5. The CDR3 spans 15 residues. In DNA form, the CDR3 reads TGTGCCAGCTCACTCGGACAGGGGCCTTACAATGAGCAGTTCTTC. Protein: CASSLGQGPYNEQFF.

V and J are TRBV7-9 and TRBJ1-1; maybe TRBD1 (6 bases). The V and J ends lost 7 bases and 1 base respectively, with 16 bases between them. CDR1 is SEHNR, CDR2 FQNEAQ, per germline (reference sequence). The CDR3 extends over 15 amino acids. The CDR3 spells CASTMGGGGNTEAFF. CDR3 nucleotide sequence: TGTGCCAGCACCATGGGAGGGGGAGGGAACACTGAAGCTTTCTTT.

The CDR3 loop is CSAREPDRANTEAFF. CDR3 nucleotides: TGCAGCGCAAGAGAACCGGACAGGGCGAACACTGAAGCTTTCTTT. This sequence joins TRBV29-1 and TRBJ1-1, with TRBD1 matching 8 bases. Germline V lookup: CDR1 SQVTM, CDR2 ANQGSEA. The CDR3 is 15 residues long. The ends lost 7 bases at V and 1 base at J; junction bases unmatched: 11. The complete variable domain, with remaining parts taken from reference TRBV29-1 and TRBJ1-1, reads SAVISQKPSRDICQRGTSLTIQCQVDSQVTMMFWYRQQPGQSLTLIATANQGSEATYESGFVIDKFPISRPNLTFSTLTVSNMSPEDSSIYLCSAREPDRANTEAFFGQGTRLTVV.

The chain joins TRBV18 to TRBJ2-5; D is uncertain. From germline, CDR1 is KGHSH and CDR2 LQKENI. The CDR3 covers 13 residues. Trimming took off 3 bases at V and 4 bases at J, with 9 bases between the two ends. The CDR3 nucleotides read TGTGCCAGCTCACCTCTCCCCTCAGAGACCCAGTACTTC. It is translated as CASSPLPSETQYF.

This chain connects TRBV25-1 to TRBJ2-2; tentative D call: TRBD1 (6 bases). V lost 2 bases to trimming and J lost 0 bases, with 16 bases between them. This CDR3 is 18 amino acids long. Germline-derived CDR1 and CDR2 are MGHDK and SYGVNS. Here the CDR3 reads CASSEASMGAANTGELFF. The CDR3 DNA reads TGTGCCAGCAGTGAAGCGAGTATGGGGGCCGCGAACACCGGGGAGCTGTTTTTT.

The chain is built from TRBV2 and TRBJ2-2; tentatively, D is TRBD1 (5 bases). The CDR3 length is 15 residues. Germline CDR1 and CDR2: SNHLY and FYNNEI. Trimming removed 4 bases at V and 0 bases at J, with 9 bases between. The CDR3 DNA reads TGTGCCAGCAGTGCGGCAGGGACGAACACCGGGGAGCTGTTTTTT. It is translated as CASSAAGTNTGELFF.

The rearrangement uses TRBV5-1 and TRBJ2-7; TRBD1 matches 9 bases. The germline V gene has CDR1 SGHRS and CDR2 YFSETQ. The J segment lost 1 base and the V segment lost 5 bases, leaving 13 bases of the junction unmatched. This CDR3 is 17 amino acids long. In DNA form, the CDR3 reads TGCGCCAGCAGGTCAGCGGGACAGGGAGGTATTTCCTACGAGCAGTACTTC. Amino acids: CASRSAGQGGISYEQYF.

The chain is built from TRBV18 and TRBJ2-1, with TRBD2 matching over 7 bases. The V segment lost 0 bases and the J segment 8 bases; nucleotides outside the gene matches: 13. This CDR3 comprises 17 residues. CDR1 is KGHSH, CDR2 LQKENI, per germline. This CDR3 is CASSPPFRDYLVDEQFF. The DNA for the CDR3 is TGTGCCAGCTCACCACCGTTCCGGGACTACCTTGTGGATGAGCAGTTCTTC.

This chain uses TRBV2 with TRBJ2-7; maybe TRBD1 (5 bases). The CDR3 spans 10 residues. V was cut by 10 bases and J by 7 bases, with 11 bases left in between. CDR1 and CDR2 from the germline V gene are SNHLY and FYNNEI. Written as DNA, the CDR3 is TGTGCCACCCAGGGTCAGGAGCAGTACTTC. Translation gives CATQGQEQYF.

Here the CDR3 reads CASSSWTGSYGYTF. The CDR3 DNA reads TGTGCCAGCAGTTCCTGGACAGGGAGCTATGGCTACACCTTC. This chain uses TRBV27 with TRBJ1-2, with 8 bases matching TRBD1. V shed 4 bases and J 4 bases; nucleotides not matched to a gene: 5. The CDR3 is made up of 14 amino acids. Germline CDR1 is MNHEY and CDR2 is SMNVEV (reference sequence).

The chain carries TRBV13 and TRBJ1-4; a possible D gene is TRBD1 (6 bases). Germline V gene data show CDR1 as PRHDT and CDR2 as FYEKMQ (reference sequence). V was trimmed by 2 bases and J by 7 bases, leaving 14 bases between them. This CDR3 is 15 amino acids long. CDR3 bases: TGTGCCAGCAGCTTATCTGGGGGCGTTGGTGAAAAACTGTTTTTT. Translating it yields CASSLSGGVGEKLFF.

V usage is TRBV3-1 (or the pseudogene TRBV3-2) and J usage is TRBJ1-5; TRBD1 might be the D (5 bases). Germline lookup yields CDR1 LGHDT and CDR2 YNNKEL (reference sequence). This CDR3 has 15 amino acids. V was clipped by 1 base and J by 7 bases, with 14 bases between them. The CDR3 DNA reads TGTGCCAGCAGCCAAGGACAGCGGGTCCCACAGCCCCAGCATTTT. Translation gives CASSQGQRVPQPQHF.

J is TRBJ2-1 and V is TRBV10-3; 9 bases fit TRBD1. Trimming at V came to 0 bases and at J to 7 bases, leaving 7 bases not matched to a gene. Germline CDR1 ENHRY, CDR2 SYGVKD. The CDR3 has 16 residues. The CDR3 loop reads CAISESPGQGKNEQFF. In nucleotides, the CDR3 is TGTGCCATCAGTGAGTCACCGGGACAGGGAAAAAATGAGCAGTTCTTC.

The chain has TRBV10-1 and TRBJ2-1; 9 bases are shared with TRBD2. This CDR3 is 15 amino acids long. CDR1 WNHNN and CDR2 SYGVQD come from the germline V gene (reference sequence). The J segment lost 6 bases and the V segment lost 6 bases, leaving 9 bases of the junction unmatched. CDR3 bases: TGCGCCAGCAGCGAGCGGGAGGACGGGGGCAATGAGCAGTTCTTC. This translates into CASSEREDGGNEQFF.

The chain is built from TRBV6-5 and TRBJ1-6; 7 bases align to TRBD1. CDR3 length: 13 residues. Germline V gene data show CDR1 as MNHEY and CDR2 as SVGAGI. V trimming: 6 bases; J trimming: 8 bases; junction bases outside the gene matches: 4. The CDR3 loop reads CASRLTGDSPLHF. The CDR3 nucleotides are TGTGCCAGCAGACTAACAGGGGATTCACCCCTCCACTTT.

The chain links TRBV9 to TRBJ2-3; TRBD2 aligns across 7 bases. The CDR3 contains 16 residues. Germline V gives CDR1 SGDLS, CDR2 YYNGEE. The trim removed 4 bases at V and 1 base at J, leaving 9 bases unmatched. In DNA, the CDR3 is TGTGCCAGCAGCCCCACGGGGAGCGGGGGCACAGATACGCAGTATTTT. Translation: CASSPTGSGGTDTQYF.